Described below is a single TCR beta chain sequence and its context. The sample is drawn from a study of blood T cell repertoires in COVID-19. The CDR3 contains 15 residues. Germline CDR1 MNHEY, CDR2 SVGAGI. The ends were cut back, 5 bases at V and 8 bases at J, with 21 bases in the middle. Clones were read by immunoSEQ multiplex PCR, and TCRdb kept only the in-frame ones, dropping some. The data contain fewer than 450,000 clones, around nine tenths of them singletons. This chain joins TRBV6-5 and TRBJ1-2, with a tentative D call TRBD1 (6 bases). Sequencing was done on a sample of peripheral blood. The clonotype originates from a woman aged 18-30 years who had recovered from COVID-19. The CDR3 region is CASSTEGGRTRGYTF. The CDR3 DNA sequence: TGTGCCAGCAGTACCGAGGGGGGCAGGACTAGGGGCTACACCTTC.